There are a few counts of the clone carrying this T cell receptor (beta chain). These data come from a study of early T cells in non-severe SARS-CoV-2 infection. TCRdb analysed the 5' RACE reads with MiXCR anew, one entry per CDR3 protein. The table includes about 57,000 distinct CDR3 sequences, roughly 13% detected once. The CDR3 extends over 17 amino acids. Germline CDR1 and CDR2: MGHRA and YSYEKL. Trimming shortened V by 0 bases and J by 7 bases, and 16 bases separated the two germline ends. This receptor was obtained from an adult who was a healthcare worker with PCR-confirmed SARS-CoV-2 infection or an uninfected control (not recorded which). The sequencing input was whole blood. The V gene is TRBV4-1, the J gene TRBJ1-6; D is perhaps TRBD1 (6 bases). The CDR3 DNA follows: TGCGCCAGCAGCCAAGATCGGCAGGGGTTAAAAAATTCACCCCTCCACTTT. Its translation: CASSQDRQGLKNSPLHF.